The source of this T cell receptor (beta chain) is a study of cytomegalovirus exposure and HLA in healthy donors. Study background: Early release data held tens of millions of unique TCRs from HLA-typed donors. Study-wide findings and caveats: When analyzed later, a missense DCLRE1C variant was found to be linked to TCR beta V- and J-gene trimming.

The CDR3 runs 13 residues. The germline V gene has CDR1 SGHRS and CDR2 YFSETQ. Trimming stripped 5 bases from V and 0 bases from J, with 9 bases between. For this clone: The antigen is not known.

60 Vbeta and 13 Jbeta primers were used in PCR. Assay: immunoSEQ multiplex PCR; the TCRdb copy retains only in-frame clones and omits some. The sample table sets out under 45,000 clones. The receptor's source is a male donor in good health and CMV-seronegative. The sample consisted of PBMCs. The chain has TRBV5-1 and TRBJ2-7, with D possibly matching TRBD1 (5 bases). CDR3 sequence: CASRTVPSYEQYF. The DNA for the CDR3 is TGCGCCAGCAGGACAGTCCCCTCCTACGAGCAGTACTTC.